The T cell receptor (beta chain) described here comes from a study of shared clonotypes between healthy human individuals. Overall study results and limits: Only a few donors were included, so the genetic and exposure-history diversity represented was limited. Larger estimated richness was generally recorded for naive subsets relative to memory subsets. An expected dependence of interdonor clonotype sharing on sequencing depth was noted.

Looked up from germline, CDR1 is MDHEN and CDR2 is SYDVKM. The CDR3 runs to 13 residues. V was shortened by 6 bases and J by 7 bases, with 14 bases between the two germline ends. Concerning this clone itself: Its antigen is unknown.

Sequenced by immunoSEQ multiplex PCR; TCRdb stores in-frame clones only, minus some. There are approximately 640,000 clones in the sample; around 90% occur only once, and 34% lies in the top ten. Researchers reported that CD8 memory united CD45RO+ cells with CCR7-negative CD45RA+ TemRA cells. The rearrangement joins TRBV28 to TRBJ2-3; perhaps D is TRBD1 or TRBD2 (5 bases each). What was sequenced was memory CD8+ T cells from PBMCs. Subset of the sample: CD45RO+ cells pooled with CCR7-negative TemRA cells. This clonotype was sampled from a man younger than 35 in good health. Some clones in this sample may be carry-over from other donors' samples. The CDR3 DNA reads TGTGCCAGCAGGGGACCGGGGCCCCATACGCAGTATTTT. It translates to CASRGPGPHTQYF. The full variable domain, completed using reference TRBV28 and TRBJ2-3, is DVKVTQSSRYLVKRTGEKVFLECVQDMDHENMFWYRQDPGLGLRLIYFSYDVKMKEKGDIPEGYSVSREKKERFSLILESASTNQTSMYLCASRGPGPHTQYFGPGTRLTVL.